This T cell receptor (beta chain) was observed in a study of T cells after yellow fever vaccination. CDR1 and CDR2 (germline): MNHEY, SMNVEV (reference sequence). The CDR3 length is 14 residues. The ends lost 6 bases at V and 1 base at J; junction bases unmatched: 1. This clonotype was found many times. The antigen is not known. TCRdb ran MiXCR on the 5' RACE reads and lists one entry per CDR3 protein. The sample has about 340,000 distinct CDR3 sequences; approximately 4.2% are singletons. Study-level points and caveats: Relatively few clonotypes were ones that appeared in both CD4 and CD8 compartments. Post-booster reappearance was seen for most primary-vaccination clones (about 96% CD4, about 88% CD8).

The TCR was taken from a man in his late teens or twenties who received the YFV17D yellow fever vaccine. Sequences were derived from PBMCs, sampled 5 days after the yellow fever booster vaccination. The chain joins TRBV27 to TRBJ2-7, with 12 bases aligning to TRBD2. The CDR3 reads CASRGTSGSYEQYF. The CDR3 DNA reads as TGTGCCAGCAGGGGGACTAGCGGGTCCTACGAGCAGTACTTC.